This record covers a single T cell receptor beta chain. Its antigen remains unidentified. Assay used: immunoSEQ multiplex PCR; TCRdb lists only in-frame clones, some missing. The repertoire includes about 120,000 clones, around 85% of them detected once, and 2.4% sits in the top ten. The sample belongs to a study of T cell responses to AZD1222 COVID-19 vaccine. Study observations and caveats: CD4 TCRs linked to vaccination spanned spike, dominating at 160-218 and 743-854. Nearly half of the spike-specific TCRs reportedly recognize variant regions that carry no mutations. Increases in Spike-specific TCR breadth and depth were seen after two AZD1222 doses.

V was clipped by 3 bases and J by 2 bases, with 8 bases between them. The CDR3 consists of 14 residues. Germline V gene data show CDR1 as MDHEN and CDR2 as SYDVKM. Material: peripheral blood, obtained on day 0 of AZD1222 vaccination. The chain uses TRBV28 and TRBJ2-1; D is unclear. The source of this sequence is an adult in good health. The CDR3, as DNA: TGTGCCAGCAGTTTCCGACAAGCCTACAATGAGCAGTTCTTC. Amino acids: CASSFRQAYNEQFF.